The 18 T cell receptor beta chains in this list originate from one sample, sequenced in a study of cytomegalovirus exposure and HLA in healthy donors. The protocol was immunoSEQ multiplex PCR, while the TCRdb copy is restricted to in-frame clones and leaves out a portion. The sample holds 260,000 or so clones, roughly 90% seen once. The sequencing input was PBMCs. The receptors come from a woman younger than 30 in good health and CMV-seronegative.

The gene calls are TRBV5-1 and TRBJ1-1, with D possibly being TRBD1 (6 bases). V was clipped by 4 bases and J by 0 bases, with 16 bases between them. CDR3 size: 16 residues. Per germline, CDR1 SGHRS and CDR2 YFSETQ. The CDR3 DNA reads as TGCGCCAGCAGCCTAGGACAGATTTTCATGAACACTGAAGCTTTCTTT. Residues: CASSLGQIFMNTEAFF.

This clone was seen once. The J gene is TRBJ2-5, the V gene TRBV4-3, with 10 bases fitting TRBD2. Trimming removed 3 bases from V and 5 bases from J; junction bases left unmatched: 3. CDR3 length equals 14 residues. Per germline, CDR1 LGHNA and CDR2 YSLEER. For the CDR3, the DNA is TGCGCCAGCAGCCAGAAGGGACTAGCGGAGACCCAGTACTTC. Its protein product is CASSQKGLAETQYF.

CDR3 residues: CASSLRFAGGPNEQFF. Written as DNA, the CDR3 is TGTGCCAGCAGTTTGCGGTTTGCGGGAGGGCCGAATGAGCAGTTCTTC. The rearrangement links TRBV27 to TRBJ2-1; 9 bases fit TRBD2. The CDR3 covers 16 residues. The germline CDR1 and CDR2 sequences are MNHEY and SMNVEV (reference sequence). V was pared by 3 bases and J by 7 bases, with 10 bases of the junction left unmatched.

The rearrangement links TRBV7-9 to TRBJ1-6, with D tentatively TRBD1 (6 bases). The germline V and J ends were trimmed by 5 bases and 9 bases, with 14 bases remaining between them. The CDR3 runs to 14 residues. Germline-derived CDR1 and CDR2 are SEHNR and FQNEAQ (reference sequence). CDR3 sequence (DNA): TGTGCCAGCAGCCGAACCGACAGGACTTCACCCCTCCACTTT. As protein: CASSRTDRTSPLHF.

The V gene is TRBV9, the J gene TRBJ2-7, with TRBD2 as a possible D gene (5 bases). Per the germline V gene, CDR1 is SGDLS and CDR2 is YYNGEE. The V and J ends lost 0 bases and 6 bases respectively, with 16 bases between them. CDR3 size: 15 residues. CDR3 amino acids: CASSVGVAPLIEQYF. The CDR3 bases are TGTGCCAGCAGCGTAGGCGTAGCGCCGCTGATCGAGCAGTACTTC.

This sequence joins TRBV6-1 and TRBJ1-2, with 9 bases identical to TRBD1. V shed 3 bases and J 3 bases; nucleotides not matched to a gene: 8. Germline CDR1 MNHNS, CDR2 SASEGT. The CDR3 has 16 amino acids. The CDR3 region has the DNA TGTGCCAGCAGTGACGGACAGGGGCTCCCCCACTATGGCTACACCTTC. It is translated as CASSDGQGLPHYGYTF.

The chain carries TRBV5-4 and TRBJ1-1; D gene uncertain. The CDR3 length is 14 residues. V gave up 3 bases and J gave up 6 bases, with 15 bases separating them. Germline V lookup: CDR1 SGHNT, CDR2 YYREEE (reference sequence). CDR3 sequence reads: CASSSELRVSEAFF. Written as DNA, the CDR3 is TGTGCCAGCAGCTCAGAATTGAGGGTTTCTGAAGCTTTCTTT.

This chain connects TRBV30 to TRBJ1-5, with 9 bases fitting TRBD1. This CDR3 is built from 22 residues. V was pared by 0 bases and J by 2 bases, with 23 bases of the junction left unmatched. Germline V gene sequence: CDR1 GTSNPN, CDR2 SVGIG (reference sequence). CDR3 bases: TGTGCCTGGAGTGTACGGGATGAGCGGTCTTGGACAGGGGTTTCGGGCAATCAGCCCCAGCATTTT. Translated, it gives CAWSVRDERSWTGVSGNQPQHF.

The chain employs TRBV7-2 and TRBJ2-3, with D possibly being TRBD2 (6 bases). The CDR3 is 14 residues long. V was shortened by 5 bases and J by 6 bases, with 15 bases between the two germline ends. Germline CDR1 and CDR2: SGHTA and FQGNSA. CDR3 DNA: TGTGCCAGCAGCCTCGGAGGAGGGAGGGATACGCAGTATTTT. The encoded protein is CASSLGGGRDTQYF.

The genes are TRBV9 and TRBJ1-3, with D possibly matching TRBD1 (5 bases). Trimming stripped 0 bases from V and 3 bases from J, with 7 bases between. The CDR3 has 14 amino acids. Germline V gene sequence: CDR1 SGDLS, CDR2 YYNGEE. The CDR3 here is CASSVGTYGNTIYF. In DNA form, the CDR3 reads TGTGCCAGCAGCGTAGGGACATATGGAAACACCATATATTTT.

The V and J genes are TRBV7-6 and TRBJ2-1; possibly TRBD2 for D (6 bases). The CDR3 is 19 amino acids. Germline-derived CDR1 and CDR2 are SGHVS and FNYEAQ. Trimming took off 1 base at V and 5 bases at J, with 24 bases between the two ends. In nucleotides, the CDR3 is TGTGCCAGCAGCTTAGTTGGGGTCCTTCCGGGAGAGTTCGACAATGAGCAGTTCTTC. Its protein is CASSLVGVLPGEFDNEQFF.

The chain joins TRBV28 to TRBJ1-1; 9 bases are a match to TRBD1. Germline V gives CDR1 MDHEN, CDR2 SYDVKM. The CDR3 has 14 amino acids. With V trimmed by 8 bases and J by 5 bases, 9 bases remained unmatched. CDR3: CASASWTGETEAFF. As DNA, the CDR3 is TGTGCCAGCGCTTCTTGGACAGGGGAAACTGAAGCTTTCTTT.

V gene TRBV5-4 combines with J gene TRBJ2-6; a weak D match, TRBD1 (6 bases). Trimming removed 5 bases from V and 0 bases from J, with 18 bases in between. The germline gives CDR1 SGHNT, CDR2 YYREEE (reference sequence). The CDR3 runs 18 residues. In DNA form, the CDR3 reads TGTGCCAGCAGTGACATGGACAGCGGATACTCTGGGGCCAACGTCCTGACTTTC. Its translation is CASSDMDSGYSGANVLTF.

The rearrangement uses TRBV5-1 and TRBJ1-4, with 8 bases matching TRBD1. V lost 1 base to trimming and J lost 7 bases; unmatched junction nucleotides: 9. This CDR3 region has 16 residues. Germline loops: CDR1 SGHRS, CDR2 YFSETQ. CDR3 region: CASSLIVAGTGEKLFF. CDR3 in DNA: TGCGCCAGCAGCTTGATTGTTGCCGGGACAGGTGAAAAACTGTTTTTT. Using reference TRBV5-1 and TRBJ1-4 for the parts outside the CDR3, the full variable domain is KAGVTQTPRYLIKTRGQQVTLSCSPISGHRSVSWYQQTPGQGLQFLFEYFSETQRNKGNFPGRFSGRQFSNSRSEMNVSTLELGDSALYLCASSLIVAGTGEKLFFGSGTQLSVL.

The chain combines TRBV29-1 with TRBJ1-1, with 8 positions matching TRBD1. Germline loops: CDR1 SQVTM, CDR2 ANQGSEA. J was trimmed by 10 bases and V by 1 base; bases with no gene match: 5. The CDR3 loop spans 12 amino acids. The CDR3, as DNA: TGCAGCGTTGAAGTCCCAGGGGGCTCAGCTTTCTTT. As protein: CSVEVPGGSAFF. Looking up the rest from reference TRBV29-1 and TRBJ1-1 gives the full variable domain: SAVISQKPSRDICQRGTSLTIQCQVDSQVTMMFWYRQQPGQSLTLIATANQGSEATYESGFVIDKFPISRPNLTFSTLTVSNMSPEDSSIYLCSVEVPGGSAFFGQGTRLTVV.

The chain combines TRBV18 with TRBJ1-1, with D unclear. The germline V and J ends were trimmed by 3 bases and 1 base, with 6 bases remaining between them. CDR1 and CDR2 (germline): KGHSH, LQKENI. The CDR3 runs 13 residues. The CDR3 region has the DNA TGTGCCAGCTCACCCGTAAAGAACACTGAAGCTTTCTTT. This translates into CASSPVKNTEAFF.

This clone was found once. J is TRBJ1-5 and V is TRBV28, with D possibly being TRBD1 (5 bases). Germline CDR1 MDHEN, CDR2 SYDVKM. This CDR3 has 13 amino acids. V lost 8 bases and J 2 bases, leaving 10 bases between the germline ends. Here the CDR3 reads CASWGVRNQPQHF. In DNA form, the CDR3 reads TGTGCCAGCTGGGGGGTTCGCAATCAGCCCCAGCATTTT.

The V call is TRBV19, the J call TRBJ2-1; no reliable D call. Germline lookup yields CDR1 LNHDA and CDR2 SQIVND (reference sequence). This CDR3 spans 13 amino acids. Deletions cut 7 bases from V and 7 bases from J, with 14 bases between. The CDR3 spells CASNFAAGNEQFF. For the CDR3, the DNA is TGTGCCAGTAATTTCGCGGCCGGGAATGAGCAGTTCTTC.